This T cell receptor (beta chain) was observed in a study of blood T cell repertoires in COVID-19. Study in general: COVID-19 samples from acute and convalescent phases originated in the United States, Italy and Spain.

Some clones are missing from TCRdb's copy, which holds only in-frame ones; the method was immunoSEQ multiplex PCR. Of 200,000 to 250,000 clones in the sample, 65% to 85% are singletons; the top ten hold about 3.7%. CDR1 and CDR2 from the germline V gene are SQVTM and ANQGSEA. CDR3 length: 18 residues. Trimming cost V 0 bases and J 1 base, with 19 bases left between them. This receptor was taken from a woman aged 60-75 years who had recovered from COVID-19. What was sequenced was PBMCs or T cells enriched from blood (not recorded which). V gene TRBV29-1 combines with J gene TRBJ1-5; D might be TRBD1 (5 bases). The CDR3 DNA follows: TGCAGCGTTGAAGATCTTTGGGCAGACAGCAAGAGCAATCAGCCCCAGCATTTT. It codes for CSVEDLWADSKSNQPQHF.